These 26 T cell receptor beta chains were sequenced from one sample in a study of PD-L1 blockade in urothelial cancer. Time point meaning: peripheral blood 6 weeks after treatment start. Sequencing used immunoSEQ multiplex PCR; TCRdb keeps in-frame clones, though not all of them. The table records around 110,000 clones, around 89% of them present only once. This sample comprised PBMCs, obtained around atezolizumab (anti-PD-L1) treatment. These TCRs come from a man aged 60 to 75 with urothelial cancer.

V and J are TRBV4-1 and TRBJ2-2, with TRBD2 identical over 7 bases. J was trimmed by 5 bases and V by 4 bases; bases with no gene match: 7. CDR3 size: 15 residues. Germline V gene lookup returns CDR1 MGHRA and CDR2 YSYEKL. Here the CDR3 DNA reads TGCGCCAGCAGCCTTGGCGGGGGTAGGACCGGGGAGCTGTTTTTT. Its translation: CASSLGGGRTGELFF.

The chain has TRBV5-1 and TRBJ2-5, with TRBD2 matching 10 bases. This CDR3 has 15 amino acids. The junction had 7 bases not matched to a gene; V was cut back by 3 bases and J by 5 bases. The V gene's germline CDR1 is SGHRS and CDR2 YFSETQ. In DNA form, the CDR3 reads TGCGCCAGCAGCTCCAGCGGGGGGGCCGGCGAGACCCAGTACTTC. Translated, it gives CASSSSGGAGETQYF.

The chain has TRBV19 and TRBJ2-2; 9 bases match TRBD1. The trim removed 1 base at V and 6 bases at J, leaving 9 bases unmatched. This CDR3 comprises 17 residues. Per the germline V gene, CDR1 is LNHDA and CDR2 is SQIVND (reference sequence). The CDR3 sequence is CASSIAVGTGFAGELFF. CDR3 nucleotides: TGTGCCAGTAGTATAGCTGTAGGGACAGGGTTTGCCGGGGAGCTGTTTTTT.

The rearrangement links TRBV19 to TRBJ2-3; 9 bases fit TRBD1. Germline CDR1 reads LNHDA; CDR2 reads SQIVND (reference sequence). J lost 3 bases, V lost 4 bases, and 2 bases had no gene match. The CDR3 runs 14 residues. DNA of the CDR3: TGTGCCAGTAGTACCGGACAGGGGACAGATACGCAGTATTTT. It translates to CASSTGQGTDTQYF.

This chain links TRBV7-3 with TRBJ2-6, with D possibly matching TRBD1 (6 bases). The CDR3 is 16 residues long. Deletions cut 5 bases from V and 2 bases from J, with 13 bases between. Germline V gene lookup returns CDR1 SGHTA and CDR2 FQGTGA. The CDR3 sequence is CASSRYREAGANVLTF. The CDR3 bases are TGTGCCAGCAGCCGTTACAGGGAAGCTGGGGCCAACGTCCTGACTTTC.

V is TRBV9 and J is TRBJ1-6, with D possibly matching TRBD1 (5 bases). V lost 0 bases to trimming and J lost 6 bases, with 10 bases between them. From germline, CDR1 is SGDLS and CDR2 YYNGEE. The CDR3 is 15 amino acids. CDR3 loop: CASSVVDSINSPLHF. CDR3 nucleotides: TGTGCCAGCAGCGTAGTCGACAGCATTAATTCACCCCTCCACTTT.

The J gene is TRBJ2-3, the V gene TRBV5-4; 10 bases are a match to TRBD1. CDR3 length: 16 amino acids. Looked up from germline, CDR1 is SGHNT and CDR2 is YYREEE (reference sequence). With 4 bases clipped from V and 2 bases from J, the junction kept 7 bases outside the gene matches. CDR3 sequence: CASSPPGTGVTDTQYF. The CDR3 coding sequence is TGTGCCAGCAGCCCACCGGGGACAGGGGTCACAGATACGCAGTATTTT.

The chain joins TRBV10-3 to TRBJ1-3; D gene ambiguous. V lost 8 bases and J lost 2, with 13 bases in between. The CDR3 is 14 residues long. Germline values: CDR1 ENHRY, CDR2 SYGVKD. CDR3 sequence: CAIERGGTGNTIYF. CDR3 DNA: TGTGCCATCGAGAGAGGAGGGACTGGAAACACCATATATTTT.

V and J are TRBV19 and TRBJ2-1; 10 bases fit TRBD2. V trimming: 3 bases; J trimming: 7 bases; junction bases outside the gene matches: 12. Germline V gene lookup returns CDR1 LNHDA and CDR2 SQIVND (reference sequence). This CDR3 region has 17 residues. CDR3 residues: CASSIRSSGRQWNEQFF. The CDR3 coding sequence is TGTGCCAGTAGTATCCGTAGTAGCGGGAGGCAATGGAATGAGCAGTTCTTC.

The chain recombines TRBV18 with TRBJ2-7; D unresolved. Germline loops: CDR1 KGHSH, CDR2 LQKENI. CDR3 length: 15 amino acids. V lost 5 bases, J lost 0 bases, and 14 bases lay in between. CDR3 sequence reads: CASSAQVSSSYEQYF. Here the CDR3 DNA reads TGTGCCAGCTCAGCCCAAGTGTCGAGCTCCTACGAGCAGTACTTC.

The rearrangement uses TRBV4-1 and TRBJ2-7; a possible D gene is TRBD1 (6 bases). CDR1 and CDR2 from the germline V gene are MGHRA and YSYEKL. V was cut by 1 base and J by 4 bases, with 11 bases left in between. This CDR3 has 14 residues. CDR3 bases: TGCGCCAGCAGCCAAGCCGACAGGCTATACGAGCAGTACTTC. It encodes CASSQADRLYEQYF.

The chain combines TRBV2 with TRBJ1-1; no reliable D call. V was clipped by 8 bases and J by 0 bases, with 16 bases between them. The V gene's germline CDR1 is SNHLY and CDR2 FYNNEI. CDR3 length: 15 residues. The CDR3, as DNA: TGTGCCAGCGAGAAAAACCCCGGTATGAACACTGAAGCTTTCTTT. This gives the protein CASEKNPGMNTEAFF.

The CDR3 bases are TGCAGCGTTGGTGAGGTCTTTGGAAACACCATATATTTT. This sequence encodes CSVGEVFGNTIYF. The chain is built from TRBV29-1 and TRBJ1-3; no firm D call. The germline gives CDR1 SQVTM, CDR2 ANQGSEA. Trimming removed 4 bases from V and 3 bases from J, with 10 bases in between. The CDR3 sequence is 13 residues long.

The chain links TRBV19 to TRBJ2-5; TRBD1 is a possible D gene (6 bases). V was clipped by 5 bases and J by 0 bases, with 25 bases between them. CDR1 LNHDA and CDR2 SQIVND come from the germline V gene (reference sequence). This CDR3 comprises 19 residues. CDR3 amino acids: CASSPGTFFPQKYQETQYF. Written as DNA, the CDR3 is TGTGCCAGTAGTCCCGGGACATTTTTCCCCCAGAAGTACCAAGAGACCCAGTACTTC.

CDR3 DNA sequence: TGTGCCAGCAGTGAAACGGTTGGGGGAGGGCAAGAGGGAGATACGCAGTATTTT. Translating it yields CASSETVGGGQEGDTQYF. The chain uses TRBV6-1 and TRBJ2-3, with 7 bases aligning to TRBD2. The germline CDR1 and CDR2 sequences are MNHNS and SASEGT. The CDR3 has 18 residues. Trimming took 2 bases from V and 5 from J; bases not matched to a gene: 16.

The chain links TRBV6-1 to TRBJ2-7, with a possible D match to TRBD1 (5 bases). Germline CDR1 and CDR2: MNHNS and SASEGT. The length of the CDR3 is 15 residues. The V end was cut by 3 bases, the J end by 4 bases, with 16 bases between. The CDR3 nucleotides are TGTGCCAGCAGTGAGCAGGGCCCCCAGATGTACGAGCAGTACTTC. It encodes CASSEQGPQMYEQYF.

The chain employs TRBV18 and TRBJ1-4; D not certain. The CDR3 is made up of 15 amino acids. The V gene lost 0 bases and the J gene lost 8 bases, with 13 bases spanning the gap. Per germline, CDR1 KGHSH and CDR2 LQKENI. The CDR3 DNA sequence: TGTGCCAGCTCACCACCATCGGAGGCCCCAGAAAAACTGTTTTTT. Protein product: CASSPPSEAPEKLFF.

The rearrangement joins TRBV29-1 to TRBJ2-3; D gene ambiguous. The germline V and J ends were trimmed by 7 bases and 2 bases, with 7 bases remaining between them. The CDR3 extends over 11 amino acids. CDR1 is SQVTM and CDR2 is ANQGSEA in the germline V gene. CDR3 nucleotide sequence: TGCAGCGGGCAATTCACAGATACGCAGTATTTT. Translation: CSGQFTDTQYF.

This sequence joins TRBV12-5 and TRBJ2-3; D is unclear. The CDR3 extends over 12 amino acids. Germline V gene lookup returns CDR1 LGHNT and CDR2 FRNRAP. Trimming pared 10 bases from V and 7 bases from J, leaving 15 bases between. CDR3 in DNA: TGTGCTACCTCGGGTGACTCCCATACGCAGTATTTT. Its protein is CATSGDSHTQYF.

The chain joins TRBV11-2 to TRBJ2-2; D possibly corresponds to TRBD1 (5 bases). This CDR3 is 15 amino acids long. CDR1 SGHAT and CDR2 FQNNGV come from the germline V gene. The V end lost 5 bases, the J end lost 3 bases, and 13 bases lay between the germline ends. The CDR3 DNA reads as TGTGCCAGCAGCCGCAGGGCATCTGACACCGGGGAGCTGTTTTTT. Its translation: CASSRRASDTGELFF.

The CDR3 DNA follows: TGTGCCAGCAGTGACCAGGCCTACGAGCAGTACTTC. It translates to CASSDQAYEQYF. The V gene is TRBV6-5, the J gene TRBJ2-7; D remains unclear. V was pared by 5 bases and J by 2 bases, with 7 bases between. CDR3 length: 12 residues. Per the germline V gene, CDR1 is MNHEY and CDR2 is SVGAGI.

The rearrangement links TRBV2 to TRBJ2-7; a weak D match, TRBD2 (5 bases). With 5 bases removed from V and 3 bases from J, the gap between germline ends came to 11 bases. The CDR3 contains 13 residues. CDR1 is SNHLY and CDR2 is FYNNEI in the germline V gene. The chain's CDR3 is CASSRQEDYEQYF. The CDR3 DNA follows: TGTGCCAGCAGTCGGCAGGAGGACTACGAGCAGTACTTC.

The chain links TRBV6-1 to TRBJ1-5, with D unclear. CDR1 is MNHNS and CDR2 is SASEGT in the germline V gene. Trimming left V 0 bases short and J 5 bases short, with 8 bases between. The CDR3 runs 14 residues. CDR3 sequence: CASSEARRDQPQHF. CDR3 in DNA: TGTGCCAGCAGTGAAGCTCGGCGGGATCAGCCCCAGCATTTT.

The chain carries TRBV28 and TRBJ1-1; D gene unclear. CDR1 and CDR2 (germline): MDHEN, SYDVKM. This CDR3 has 14 amino acids. V was pared by 2 bases and J by 1 base, with 8 bases between. CDR3 region: CASSLLRQNTEAFF. The CDR3 nucleotides read TGTGCCAGCAGTTTACTTCGACAGAACACTGAAGCTTTCTTT.

V is TRBV5-1 and J is TRBJ1-5, with a weak D call TRBD1 (6 bases). The CDR3 is made up of 16 amino acids. V lost 2 bases and J lost 0, with 12 bases in between. Germline CDR1 and CDR2: SGHRS and YFSETQ. In nucleotides, the CDR3 is TGCGCCAGCAGCTTAGAAGGGGGGGTTAGCAATCAGCCCCAGCATTTT. Translation: CASSLEGGVSNQPQHF.

The J gene is TRBJ2-3, the V gene TRBV7-3, with 10 bases that match TRBD2. V lost 3 bases to trimming and J lost 4 bases; unmatched junction nucleotides: 7. The germline V gene encodes CDR1 SGHTA and CDR2 FQGTGA. The CDR3 contains 16 residues. In nucleotides, the CDR3 is TGTGCCAGCAGCTTTAAGACTAGCGGGTTGGCAGATACGCAGTATTTT. Protein: CASSFKTSGLADTQYF.